This T cell receptor beta chain was captured by sequencing in a study of shared clonotypes between healthy human individuals. CDR3 length equals 16 residues. J gave up 1 base and V 2 bases, and 1 base lay outside the gene matches. Per the germline V gene, CDR1 is SNHLY and CDR2 is FYNNEI. Concerning this clone itself: The antigen is undetermined. This same CDR3 is encoded by further DNA sequences in the sample.

Libraries were prepared by immunoSEQ multiplex PCR; TCRdb keeps only in-frame clonotypes and omits some of them. The sample carries about 2.4 million clones, more than 85% recorded once. Study results and caveats: Expectations were that clonotype sharing among donors would be affected by sequencing depth. Memory subsets had estimated richness that was generally smaller than that of naive subsets. The diversity represented, both genetic and in exposure history, was limited by few donors.

This chain links TRBV2 with TRBJ2-1, with TRBD2 matching over 11 bases. Specimen: naive CD4+ T cells from PBMCs. The sample's subset: CD45RA+ positively selected. The receptor comes from a man younger than 35 in good health. Some clones in this sample may be carry-over from other donors' samples. The CDR3 DNA reads as TGTGCCAGCAGTGAAACTAGCGGGAGTTCCTACAATGAGCAGTTCTTC. Translation gives CASSETSGSSYNEQFF.